This entry lists 21 T cell receptor beta chains sequenced from one sample in a study of shared clonotypes between healthy human individuals (TCRdb year 2020). The library was produced with the immunoSEQ multiplex PCR assay. The table was pulled from immuneACCESS by TCRdb, which kept in-frame rearrangements only. Such tables lose some clones; where checked, under half of the loss comes from unresolved V genes, and the rest has no known cause. For this sample the table gives about 1 million clones, of which 60% to 80% were detected only once. The ten largest clones capture 1.5% of the sample. The sequencing input was memory CD4+ T cells sorted from blood. Taken with the paper, the label for cell subset or site translates to: CD45RA-negative fraction. Receptor source: a man aged 18-30 years in good health.

This clone occurred a few times. The V and J genes are TRBV30 and TRBJ2-1; TRBD2 matches 14 bases. The CDR3 is made up of 15 amino acids. The V segment lost 3 bases and the J segment 7 bases; nucleotides outside the gene matches: 5. The germline CDR1 and CDR2 sequences are GTSNPN and SVGIG (reference sequence). The CDR3 loop is CAWRMGTSGGNEQFF. CDR3 in DNA: TGTGCCTGGAGGATGGGGACTAGCGGGGGTAATGAGCAGTTCTTC.

The chain is built from TRBV11-3 and TRBJ2-1; 11 positions agree with TRBD2. Germline assignment: CDR1 SGHNT and CDR2 YENEEA. The V gene end was trimmed by 4 bases and the J gene end by 5 bases; junction bases not matched to a gene: 7. This CDR3 comprises 16 residues. This chain's CDR3 is CASSYSLAGGHNEQFF. The CDR3 DNA is TGTGCCAGCAGCTATTCGCTAGCGGGGGGACACAATGAGCAGTTCTTC.

The chain uses TRBV10-1 and TRBJ2-5; 7 bases agree with TRBD1. The length of the CDR3 is 15 residues. The V and J ends lost 0 bases and 4 bases, in that order; junction bases with no gene match: 5. Germline assignment: CDR1 WNHNN and CDR2 SYGVQD (reference sequence). The CDR3 spells CASSESRAGGETQYF. CDR3 in DNA: TGCGCCAGCAGTGAGTCTAGGGCAGGGGGAGAGACCCAGTACTTC.

This chain links TRBV7-9 with TRBJ2-1; TRBD2 aligns across 9 bases. The CDR3 runs 15 residues. V lost 4 bases, J lost 3 bases, and 4 bases stayed unmatched. Germline assignment: CDR1 SEHNR and CDR2 FQNEAQ (reference sequence). In DNA, the CDR3 is TGTGCCAGCAGCTCGGGACTAGCCCTCTACAATGAGCAGTTCTTC. This codes for CASSSGLALYNEQFF.

This clone has more than one count but fewer than ten. This sequence joins TRBV7-3 and TRBJ2-2, with 11 nucleotides matching TRBD2. Germline V CDR1 and CDR2: SGHTA, FQGTGA. The CDR3 is made up of 16 amino acids. After removal of 5 bases from V and 1 base from J, the junction contained 3 bases not matched to a gene. The DNA for the CDR3 is TGTGCCAGCAGCCCCCTAGCGGGGGGGAACACCGGGGAGCTGTTTTTT. Translating it yields CASSPLAGGNTGELFF.

This chain joins TRBV7-2 and TRBJ1-2; D gene ambiguous. Germline V gene data show CDR1 as SGHTA and CDR2 as FQGNSA. Between the trimmed V and J ends, which lost 7 bases and 7 bases, there was a span of 10 bases. The CDR3 is made up of 11 amino acids. The CDR3 is CASKGMAGYTF. The CDR3 nucleotides read TGTGCCAGCAAGGGTATGGCTGGCTACACCTTC.

V is TRBV28 and J is TRBJ1-6, with D possibly matching TRBD1 (5 bases). The CDR3 is made up of 18 amino acids. CDR1 MDHEN and CDR2 SYDVKM come from the germline V gene. V was trimmed by 4 bases and J by 9 bases, leaving 25 bases between them. As DNA, the CDR3 is TGTGCCAGCAGTTCAGCGAGGGGAGGGTATGCAGAGGCTTCACCCCTCCACTTT. It yields the protein CASSSARGGYAEASPLHF. Complete variable domain (other parts from reference TRBV28 and TRBJ1-6): DVKVTQSSRYLVKRTGEKVFLECVQDMDHENMFWYRQDPGLGLRLIYFSYDVKMKEKGDIPEGYSVSREKKERFSLILESASTNQTSMYLCASSSARGGYAEASPLHFGNGTRLTVT.

This chain joins TRBV28 and TRBJ2-4, with a weak D call TRBD1 (6 bases). Trimming removed 6 bases at V and 8 bases at J, with 8 bases between. The CDR3 runs 11 residues. The V gene's germline CDR1 is MDHEN and CDR2 SYDVKM. The CDR3 reads CASRKGDIQYF. The CDR3 DNA reads as TGTGCCAGCAGGAAGGGGGACATTCAGTACTTC.

The rearrangement uses TRBV28 and TRBJ2-3; 7 bases line up with TRBD2. CDR3 length: 15 amino acids. The V and J ends lost 6 bases and 3 bases, in that order; junction bases with no gene match: 9. Germline V gene lookup returns CDR1 MDHEN and CDR2 SYDVKM. The CDR3 reads CASSPTGGMTDTQYF. Here the CDR3 DNA reads TGTGCCAGCAGCCCTACCGGGGGGATGACAGATACGCAGTATTTT.

This chain uses TRBV21-1 with TRBJ2-1; the D segment call TRBD2 is taken from the table without a DNA check. TRBV21-1 is reported as a pseudogene. CDR3 length: 13 amino acids. CDR3 nucleotides: TGTGCCAGCAGCAAACCAGGGACTAGCGGGATTTTCTTC. Amino acids: CASSKPGTSGIFF.

J is TRBJ1-2 and V is TRBV5-5, with D possibly TRBD1 on 5 matching bases. The V end was cut by 4 bases, the J end by 7 bases, with 17 bases between. The CDR3 length is 14 residues. Germline values: CDR1 SGHKS, CDR2 YYEKEE (reference sequence). For the CDR3, the DNA is TGTGCCAGCAGCCCGTCAACCGGGGCCACTGGCTACACCTTC. This codes for CASSPSTGATGYTF. Full variable domain (rest looked up from reference TRBV5-5 and TRBJ1-2): DAGVTQSPTHLIKTRGQQVTLRCSPISGHKSVSWYQQVLGQGPQFIFQYYEKEERGRGNFPDRFSARQFPNYSSELNVNALLLGDSALYLCASSPSTGATGYTFGSGTRLTVV.

CDR3: CASSLDYAETQYF. The CDR3, as DNA: TGCGCCAGCAGCTTGGACTATGCGGAGACCCAGTACTTC. The chain is built from TRBV5-1 and TRBJ2-5, with D unclear. The CDR3 is 13 amino acids. Germline assignment: CDR1 SGHRS and CDR2 YFSETQ. The V and J ends lost 0 bases and 5 bases respectively, with 8 bases between them.

At least ten counts were recorded for this clone. This chain joins TRBV4-3 and TRBJ1-4; the match to TRBD1 covers 7 bases. The CDR3 loop spans 20 amino acids. Trimming cost V 0 bases and J 1 base; bases outside gene matches: 14. In germline, CDR1 is LGHNA, CDR2 YSLEER. The CDR3 sequence is CASSQDPYRGSRLTNEKLFF. In nucleotides, the CDR3 is TGCGCCAGCAGCCAAGACCCGTACAGGGGTTCAAGGTTAACTAATGAAAAACTGTTTTTT.

The V and J genes are TRBV6-5 and TRBJ2-6; D is perhaps TRBD2 (5 bases). The CDR3 totals 15 residues. Looked up from germline, CDR1 is MNHEY and CDR2 is SVGAGI. The V gene lost 7 bases and the J gene lost 0 bases, with 10 bases spanning the gap. The CDR3: CASTRGYSGANVLTF. As DNA, the CDR3 is TGTGCCAGCACGCGAGGGTACTCTGGGGCCAACGTCCTGACTTTC.

The chain joins TRBV5-1 to TRBJ2-3; the D is unclear. CDR1 is SGHRS, CDR2 YFSETQ, per germline. CDR3 length: 14 amino acids. V lost 6 bases to trimming and J lost 0 bases, with 11 bases between them. CDR3 loop: CASTRSRSTDTQYF. In DNA, the CDR3 is TGCGCCAGCACTCGGTCGCGTAGCACAGATACGCAGTATTTT.

The J gene is TRBJ1-2, the V gene TRBV30, with D tentatively TRBD1 (5 bases). The V end lost 2 bases, the J end lost 0 bases, and 22 bases lay between the germline ends. CDR1 and CDR2 (germline): GTSNPN, SVGIG (reference sequence). The CDR3 loop spans 18 amino acids. CDR3 in DNA: TGTGCCTGGAGTCGGTCCCTGTCGGGGACTGGAGCTAACTATGGCTACACCTTC. Protein sequence: CAWSRSLSGTGANYGYTF.

The chain joins TRBV4-1 to TRBJ2-7; 10 bases fit TRBD2. CDR1 and CDR2 (germline): MGHRA, YSYEKL. Trimming cost V 4 bases and J 7 bases; bases outside gene matches: 10. The CDR3 consists of 15 residues. CDR3 coding DNA: TGCGCCAGCAGCCCCCAAACTAGCGGGACCCTAGAGCAGTACTTC. Its protein is CASSPQTSGTLEQYF.

Only one count was recorded for this clone. Other nucleotide sequences from this sample produce the same CDR3. The gene calls are TRBV18 and TRBJ2-7; TRBD2 matches at 11 bases. The CDR3 contains 13 residues. Losses at the gene ends were 1 base for V and 7 bases for J; bases not matched to a gene: 0. CDR1 KGHSH and CDR2 LQKENI come from the germline V gene. The CDR3 region has the DNA TGTGCCAGCTCACCACGGACTAGCGGGGAGCAGTACTTC. It codes for CASSPRTSGEQYF.

About this clone itself: In the same sample, other DNA sequences code for this CDR3. V usage is TRBV6-6 and J usage is TRBJ1-6; possibly TRBD1 for D (5 bases). Germline assignment: CDR1 MNHNY and CDR2 SVGAGI (reference sequence). This CDR3 has 14 amino acids. V gave up 6 bases and J gave up 7 bases, with 13 bases separating them. The CDR3 DNA sequence: TGTGCCAGCAGGACCGGGACGGAAAATTCACCCCTCCACTTT. Protein sequence: CASRTGTENSPLHF.

The chain employs TRBV4-1 and TRBJ2-1; 11 nucleotides line up with TRBD2. The CDR3 consists of 19 residues. Trimming at V came to 0 bases and at J to 3 bases, leaving 10 bases not matched to a gene. Per germline, CDR1 MGHRA and CDR2 YSYEKL. CDR3 region: CASSQDPSETSGVYNEQFF. CDR3 DNA: TGCGCCAGCAGCCAAGACCCTTCGGAGACTAGCGGGGTCTACAATGAGCAGTTCTTC.

This sequence joins TRBV5-1 and TRBJ2-5, with 8 bases identical to TRBD2. CDR3 length: 16 residues. With 0 bases clipped from V and 11 bases from J, the junction kept 15 bases outside the gene matches. Germline V gene lookup returns CDR1 SGHRS and CDR2 YFSETQ. CDR3 bases: TGCGCCAGCAGCTTGGACGGAAGAAGCGGGAGTGAAGAGCAGTACTTC. Translating gives CASSLDGRSGSEEQYF.